This T cell receptor beta chain was documented in a study of CD8+CD57+ T cells in acquired aplastic anemia. Study-level information: Sorted CD4+ and CD8+ cells gave a mean 3.2 ug DNA, range about 0.19 to 27.4 ug. In CD4+ cells, healthy donors produced an average of around 11 million reads.

The template used for profiling TCR beta VDJ and CDR3 was genomic DNA. TCRdb reprocessed the reads via MiXCR and lists one record per CDR3 protein. Here the sample spans under 75,000 distinct CDR3 sequences, roughly half being singletons. Comment on this clonotype: The antigen is undetermined.

Points from the study as a whole: Patients showed no significant difference from controls in CD8+ Simpson's diversity. Common to patients and controls were about 31 CD8+ CDR3 sequences.

CDR3 length: 16 residues. The V gene lost 4 bases and the J gene lost 2 bases, with 18 bases spanning the gap. Germline CDR1 is LNHDA and CDR2 is SQIVND (reference sequence). Specimen: sorted CD4+, CD8+, or CD8+CD57+ T cells (not recorded which) from PBMCs. V and J are TRBV19 and TRBJ2-7; the D gene is possibly TRBD2 (5 bases). This TCR derives from a human donor in good health, serving as a control. CDR3 coding DNA: TGTGCCAGTAGTAATAGGTCACAAACTAGGACCTACGAGCAGTACTTC. Its protein product is CASSNRSQTRTYEQYF.